This TCR beta chain was captured in a study of T-cell memory formation after mild COVID-19. The V end lost 2 bases, the J end lost 3 bases, and 8 bases lay between the germline ends. CDR1 and CDR2 (germline): KGHSH, LQKENI. CDR3 length equals 14 residues. TCRalpha and TCRbeta libraries used 5'RACE with constant-segment primers and UMIs. MiXCR, applied by TCRdb to the 5' RACE reads, yields one record per CDR3 protein. In the table there are about 340,000 distinct CDR3 sequences, approximately 12% of which are singletons. The sample holds many counts of this clonotype. V usage is TRBV18 and J usage is TRBJ1-3; no firm D call. This TCR was recovered from a man between 18 and 35 years old who had mild COVID-19 (a few samples of this study predate the infection). Cell type and time point are not known. Sequenced material: PBMCs or a T cell subset sorted from them (not recorded which). This chain's CDR3 is CASSPTGFGNTIYF. The CDR3 DNA reads TGTGCCAGCTCACCAACGGGATTTGGAAACACCATATATTTT. Using reference TRBV18 and TRBJ1-3 for the parts outside the CDR3, the full variable domain is NAGVMQNPRHLVRRRGQEARLRCSPMKGHSHVYWYRQLPEEGLKFMVYLQKENIIDESGMPKERFSAEFPKEGPSILRIQQVVRGDSAAYFCASSPTGFGNTIYFGEGSWLTVV.